The 23 T cell receptor beta chains presented below share a single source sample, sequenced in a study of T-cell reconstitution after alpha-beta-depleted transplantation in children (dated by TCRdb to the mid-2010s). Reading the label with the study, this specimen's treatment or condition is: allogeneic hematopoietic cell transplantation with graft depleted of TCRalphabeta T cells and CD19 B cells. Library construction relied on PCR. TCRdb lists the instrument as Illumina HiSeq 2500. TCR library preparation used molecular barcoding, with unique molecular identifiers applied to normalize quantification of the TCRbeta repertoire. Using fastp trimming at Q25 and MiXCR clonotype assembly, TCRdb reanalyzed the public sequencing data and kept in-frame beta chains. Rows matching on CDR3 protein sequence are summarized as one entry with the most common DNA and genes. In this sample the table shows around 200,000 distinct CDR3 sequences, 11% of which occur a single time. Jointly, the top ten make up under 30% of the sample.

The sequencing used PBMCs, collected before TCRalphabeta/CD19-depleted stem cell transplant. These TCRs come from a child under three years old with acute myeloid leukemia, due to receive a stem cell transplant.

This clonotype was seen repeatedly, ten times or more. The chain carries TRBV20-1 and TRBJ2-4; 8 bases map to TRBD2. The CDR3 spans 15 residues. CDR1 is DFQATT and CDR2 is SNEGSKA in the germline V gene (reference sequence). V was pared by 4 bases and J by 2 bases, with 7 bases of the junction left unmatched. The CDR3 protein is CSATGGLAPKNIQYF. The CDR3 region has the DNA TGCAGTGCTACGGGCGGACTAGCCCCCAAAAACATTCAGTACTTC.

On this clonotype itself: This may arise from a read error, as a much more abundant clone is one base away. This chain connects TRBV5-1 to TRBJ2-1; TRBD2 agrees at 8 bases. Germline V gene sequence: CDR1 SGHRS, CDR2 YFSETQ. The CDR3 covers 14 residues. Here the CDR3 reads CTSSSGLGGNEQFF. The CDR3 coding sequence is TGCACCAGCAGCTCGGGACTAGGGGGCAATGAGCAGTTCTTC. Looking up the rest from reference TRBV5-1 and TRBJ2-1 gives the full variable domain: KAGVTQTPRYLIKTRGQQVTLSCSPISGHRSVSWYQQTPGQGLQFLFEYFSETQRNKGNFPGRFSGRQFSNSRSEMNVSTLELGDSALYLCTSSSGLGGNEQFFGPGTRLTVL.

This clonotype was observed at least ten times. The chain is built from TRBV20-1 and TRBJ1-5; 7 nucleotides agree with TRBD1. V trimming: 1 base; J trimming: 6 bases; junction bases outside the gene matches: 6. CDR1 and CDR2 from the germline V gene are DFQATT and SNEGSKA (reference sequence). CDR3 length: 14 amino acids. The DNA for the CDR3 is TGCAGTGCTAGAGTCACAGGGGAAGGTCAGCCCCAGCATTTT. The encoded protein is CSARVTGEGQPQHF.

This clonotype was observed many times. This sequence joins TRBV28 and TRBJ1-1; no definite D call. The germline V gene has CDR1 MDHEN and CDR2 SYDVKM. Trimming stripped 2 bases from V and 1 base from J, with 5 bases between. The CDR3 sequence is 13 residues long. The DNA of the CDR3 is TGTGCCAGCAGTTTACGGTGGAACACTGAAGCTTTCTTT. Translation: CASSLRWNTEAFF.

This clonotype was counted only a few times. CDR3 nucleotide sequence: TGTGCCATCAGTGAGGACGGGACCTATGGCTACACCTTC. This codes for CAISEDGTYGYTF. This chain joins TRBV10-3 and TRBJ1-2; TRBD1 might be the D (5 bases). Per germline, CDR1 ENHRY and CDR2 SYGVKD. Trimming took 2 bases from V and 4 from J, leaving 8 bases between them. This CDR3 has 13 residues.

This clonotype has ten or more counts. The chain recombines TRBV5-1 with TRBJ1-4, with 9 bases that match TRBD1. CDR1 SGHRS and CDR2 YFSETQ come from the germline V gene. The ends lost 4 bases at V and 7 bases at J; junction bases unmatched: 2. The CDR3 is made up of 13 amino acids. The CDR3 protein is CASSRTGVEKLFF. As DNA, the CDR3 is TGCGCCAGCAGCCGGACAGGGGTTGAAAAACTGTTTTTT.

The table lists this clonotype with a few counts. This chain joins TRBV5-1 and TRBJ2-1, with no clear D. Trimming took 0 bases from V and 5 from J, leaving 9 bases between them. CDR3 length equals 14 residues. Germline V gene data show CDR1 as SGHRS and CDR2 as YFSETQ. CDR3 loop: CASSLDRPNNEQFF. The CDR3 bases are TGCGCCAGCAGCTTGGACCGGCCAAACAATGAGCAGTTCTTC.

This clonotype was observed a handful of times. The V gene is TRBV3-1, the J gene TRBJ1-6; D gene uncertain. The V and J ends lost 0 bases and 8 bases respectively, with 14 bases between them. Per germline, CDR1 LGHDT and CDR2 YNNKEL (reference sequence). The CDR3 loop spans 16 amino acids. The CDR3 DNA reads as TGTGCCAGCAGCCAAGATCTCCCAGAGACCGATTCACCCCTCCACTTT. This sequence encodes CASSQDLPETDSPLHF.

This clonotype was counted ten times or more. V usage is TRBV10-3 and J usage is TRBJ1-1; 7 nucleotides match TRBD1. The germline V gene has CDR1 ENHRY and CDR2 SYGVKD. The CDR3 contains 13 residues. Trimming took 9 bases from V and 1 from J; bases not matched to a gene: 5. The CDR3 sequence is CAMQTGTNTEAFF. In DNA form, the CDR3 reads TGTGCCATGCAGACAGGGACGAACACTGAAGCTTTCTTT.

Note on this clonotype: This sequence may be a read error, since a much larger clone differs from it by one base. The chain combines TRBV29-1 with TRBJ2-3, with D perhaps matching TRBD1 (5 bases). Germline assignment: CDR1 SQVTM and CDR2 ANQGSEA. The CDR3 runs 13 residues. V was trimmed by 3 bases and J by 1 base, leaving 8 bases between them. The CDR3 DNA is TGCAGCGTTGAGGGGCTAGGCACAGATACGCAGTATTTT. This sequence encodes CSVEGLGTDTQYF.

This clonotype was observed at least ten times. The genes are TRBV7-9 and TRBJ2-5; 9 positions match TRBD1. This CDR3 contains 13 residues. The germline gives CDR1 SEHNR, CDR2 FQNEAQ (reference sequence). Germline trimming cut 4 bases from V and 4 bases from J; bases unmatched to any gene: 1. The DNA for the CDR3 is TGTGCCAGCAGCTGGGACAGGGCAGAGACCCAGTACTTC. This encodes CASSWDRAETQYF.

This clonotype occurred many times. This chain uses TRBV12-3 or TRBV12-4 with TRBJ2-3, with D unclear. The length of the CDR3 is 15 residues. The V gene lost 6 bases and the J gene lost 0 bases, with 13 bases spanning the gap. CDR3 amino acids: CASSSETLSTDTQYF. CDR3 coding DNA: TGTGCCAGCAGCTCTGAGACCCTTAGCACAGATACGCAGTATTTT.

This clonotype has ten or more counts. The chain links TRBV3-1 to TRBJ2-1; 10 nucleotides agree with TRBD2. CDR1 is LGHDT, CDR2 YNNKEL, per germline (reference sequence). CDR3 length equals 15 residues. J was trimmed by 7 bases and V by 3 bases; bases with no gene match: 6. Here the CDR3 DNA reads TGTGCCAGCAGCCATGAACTAGCGGGATGGAATGAGCAGTTCTTC. Translation: CASSHELAGWNEQFF.

This clonotype was observed at least ten times. The chain recombines TRBV12-3 or TRBV12-4 with TRBJ1-1; no clear D gene. The CDR3 consists of 13 residues. V gave up 3 bases and J gave up 6 bases, with 11 bases separating them. Here the CDR3 reads CASSFYRGAEAFF. The DNA for the CDR3 is TGTGCCAGCAGTTTCTATCGGGGAGCTGAAGCTTTCTTT.

This clonotype was seen many times. J is TRBJ2-2 and V is TRBV20-1; 7 nucleotides line up with TRBD2. Looked up from germline, CDR1 is DFQATT and CDR2 is SNEGSKA (reference sequence). CDR3 length equals 15 residues. V shed 5 bases, J shed 3 bases, and the junction held 9 bases outside the gene matches. In DNA, the CDR3 is TGCAGTGCTCACTCTCTAGCGGATGACACCGGGGAGCTGTTTTTT. This encodes CSAHSLADDTGELFF.

At least ten counts were recorded for this clonotype. The rearrangement uses TRBV7-9 and TRBJ1-1; no reliable D call. The V gene's germline CDR1 is SEHNR and CDR2 FQNEAQ (reference sequence). V lost 7 bases and J 4 bases, leaving 13 bases between the germline ends. The CDR3 spans 13 residues. The CDR3 loop is CASTINRGTEAFF. DNA for the CDR3: TGTGCCAGCACCATAAACCGGGGCACTGAAGCTTTCTTT. The full variable domain, with the rest looked up from reference TRBV7-9 and TRBJ1-1, is DTGVSQNPRHKITKRGQNVTFRCDPISEHNRLYWYRQTLGQGPEFLTYFQNEAQLEKSRLLSDRFSAERPKGSFSTLEIQRTEQGDSAMYLCASTINRGTEAFFGQGTRLTVV.

J is TRBJ2-3 and V is TRBV11-2; D is uncertain. Trimming left V 1 base short and J 8 bases short, with 13 bases between. The CDR3 length is 14 residues. Germline CDR1 and CDR2: SGHAT and FQNNGV. The CDR3 here is CASSLGSVSLTQYF. In DNA form, the CDR3 reads TGTGCCAGCAGCTTAGGTTCCGTGTCCCTTACGCAGTATTTT.

Many counts were recorded for this clonotype. This chain joins TRBV5-1 and TRBJ2-1; weak D call: TRBD1 (5 bases). The CDR3 has 16 amino acids. CDR1 is SGHRS and CDR2 is YFSETQ in the germline V gene. V dropped 5 bases and J dropped 6 bases, with 21 bases sitting between them. The CDR3 nucleotides are TGCGCCAGCAGATCTAGTACTAACCCTCAGGGCAATGAGCAGTTCTTC. Translating it yields CASRSSTNPQGNEQFF.

This clonotype was found many times. This chain links TRBV5-1 with TRBJ2-3; D is perhaps TRBD1 (5 bases). Trimming pared 0 bases from V and 1 base from J, leaving 12 bases between. CDR1 SGHRS and CDR2 YFSETQ come from the germline V gene. The CDR3 covers 16 residues. CDR3 nucleotide sequence: TGCGCCAGCAGCTTGGTGGCTTTAGGGGGCACAGATACGCAGTATTTT. It encodes CASSLVALGGTDTQYF.

The J gene is TRBJ2-1, the V gene TRBV7-4, with TRBD2 as a possible D gene (6 bases). Germline values: CDR1 SGHVT, CDR2 SQSDAQ. V lost 3 bases, J lost 6 bases, and 12 bases lay in between. This CDR3 is 14 amino acids long. CDR3 protein: CASSFTGASNEQFF. Written as DNA, the CDR3 is TGTGCCAGCAGCTTTACGGGAGCGTCCAATGAGCAGTTCTTC.

In this sample, this clonotype turned up a few times. The J gene is TRBJ2-1, the V gene TRBV2; TRBD2 might be the D (8 bases). The germline V and J ends were trimmed by 7 bases and 8 bases, with 21 bases remaining between them. The CDR3 runs to 15 residues. Germline CDR1 and CDR2: SNHLY and FYNNEI. The CDR3 region has the DNA TGTGCCAGCACCAACTCGGGACTAGGGGGCGATGAGCAGTTCTTC. Its translation: CASTNSGLGGDEQFF.

There are many counts of this clonotype. V gene TRBV20-1 combines with J gene TRBJ2-5; TRBD2 matches 13 bases. Per the germline V gene, CDR1 is DFQATT and CDR2 is SNEGSKA (reference sequence). V lost 5 bases and J lost 5; bases outside the gene matches: 14. The CDR3 consists of 17 residues. The CDR3 DNA follows: TGCAGTGCTTCCAGGACTAGCGGGAGTTGGGACCTGGAGACCCAGTACTTC. Encoded protein: CSASRTSGSWDLETQYF.

This chain joins TRBV5-4 and TRBJ2-5, with 14 bases lining up with TRBD2. The ends lost 4 bases at V and 5 bases at J; junction bases unmatched: 10. The CDR3 sequence is 17 residues long. In germline, CDR1 is SGHNT, CDR2 YYREEE (reference sequence). The CDR3 DNA sequence: TGTGCCAGCAGCCGTGGGACTAGCGGGAGCCGGTGGGAGACCCAGTACTTC. It yields the protein CASSRGTSGSRWETQYF.